Reported below is one TCR beta chain. Its antigen remains unidentified. This record comes from a study of OX40 agonist ivuxolimab in advanced cancers. Study-level background: Each dose-escalation patient presented with hepatocellular carcinoma, melanoma, renal cell or head and neck cancer.

Study results and caveats: In the 0.1 to 3.0 mg/kg range, CD4+ and CD8+ blood T cells had expanded clonally by week 6.

Generated by immunoSEQ multiplex PCR, the TCRdb table keeps only in-frame clones and is missing some. The data show tens of thousands of clones, around 82% seen once. The CDR3 has 15 amino acids. The V gene's germline CDR1 is SGHVS and CDR2 FQNEAQ. Trimming cost V 6 bases and J 6 bases; bases outside gene matches: 8. Patients were ruled out by autoimmune disease history or systemic immunosuppression. Blood was sampled at baseline, cycle 4 day 1, and cycle 7 day 1. This receptor was identified in an adult with an advanced solid tumor such as melanoma, head and neck, liver or kidney cancer. The chain uses TRBV7-8 and TRBJ1-5; 10 bases are a match to TRBD1. The material sequenced was CD4+ or CD8+ T cells sorted from blood, taken in a trial of the OX40 agonist ivuxolimab. CDR3 region: CASRIDRGPGQPQHF. In nucleotides, the CDR3 is TGTGCCAGCAGAATCGACAGGGGGCCCGGTCAGCCCCAGCATTTT.